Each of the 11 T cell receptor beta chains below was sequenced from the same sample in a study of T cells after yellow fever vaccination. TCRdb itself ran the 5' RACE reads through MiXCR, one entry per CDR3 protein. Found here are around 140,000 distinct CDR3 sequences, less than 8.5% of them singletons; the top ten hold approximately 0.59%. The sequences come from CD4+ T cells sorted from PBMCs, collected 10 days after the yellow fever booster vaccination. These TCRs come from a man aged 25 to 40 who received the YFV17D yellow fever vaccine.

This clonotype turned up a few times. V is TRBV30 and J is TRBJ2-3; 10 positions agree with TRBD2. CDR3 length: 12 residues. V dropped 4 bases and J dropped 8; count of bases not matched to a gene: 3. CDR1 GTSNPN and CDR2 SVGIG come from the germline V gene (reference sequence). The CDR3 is CAWTSGSITQYF. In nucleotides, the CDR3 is TGTGCCTGGACTAGCGGGAGTATTACGCAGTATTTT.

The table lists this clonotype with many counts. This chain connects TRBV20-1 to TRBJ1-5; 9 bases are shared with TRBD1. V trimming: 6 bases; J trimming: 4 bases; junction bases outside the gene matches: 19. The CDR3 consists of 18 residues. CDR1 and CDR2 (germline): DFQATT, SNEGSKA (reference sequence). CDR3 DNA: TGCAGTGCCACGTACTGGACAGGGGTAAGGGCTGCGAATCAGCCCCAGCATTTT. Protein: CSATYWTGVRAANQPQHF.

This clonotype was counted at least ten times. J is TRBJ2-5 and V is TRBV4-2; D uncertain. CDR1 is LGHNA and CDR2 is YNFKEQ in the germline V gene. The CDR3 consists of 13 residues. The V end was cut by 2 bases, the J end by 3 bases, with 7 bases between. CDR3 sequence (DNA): TGTGCCAGCAGCCAAAGGCTCGAAGAGACCCAGTACTTC. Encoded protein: CASSQRLEETQYF.

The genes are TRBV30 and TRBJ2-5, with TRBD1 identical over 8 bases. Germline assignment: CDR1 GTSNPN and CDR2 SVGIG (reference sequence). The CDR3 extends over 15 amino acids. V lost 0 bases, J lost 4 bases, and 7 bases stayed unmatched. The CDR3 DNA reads TGTGCCTGGAGTGTACCTCAGACAGGGGCAGAGACCCAGTACTTC. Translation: CAWSVPQTGAETQYF.

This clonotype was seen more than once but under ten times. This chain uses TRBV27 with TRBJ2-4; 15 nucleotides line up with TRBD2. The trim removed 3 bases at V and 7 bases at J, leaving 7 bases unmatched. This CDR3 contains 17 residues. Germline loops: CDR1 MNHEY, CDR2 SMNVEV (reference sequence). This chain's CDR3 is CASSFSGGLAGGNIQYF. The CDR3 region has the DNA TGTGCCAGCAGTTTCTCTGGGGGACTAGCGGGAGGTAACATTCAGTACTTC.

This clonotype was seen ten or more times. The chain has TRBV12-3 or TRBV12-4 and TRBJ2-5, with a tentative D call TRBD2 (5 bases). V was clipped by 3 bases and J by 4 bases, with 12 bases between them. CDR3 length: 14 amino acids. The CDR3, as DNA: TGTGCCAGCAGTTTGGGTGGGAGCGGAGAGACCCAGTACTTC. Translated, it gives CASSLGGSGETQYF.

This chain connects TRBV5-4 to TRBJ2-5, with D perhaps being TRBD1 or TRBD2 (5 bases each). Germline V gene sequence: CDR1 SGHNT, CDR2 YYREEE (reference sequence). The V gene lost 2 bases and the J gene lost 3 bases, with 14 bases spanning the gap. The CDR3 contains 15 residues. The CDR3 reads CASSFDGTLKETQYF. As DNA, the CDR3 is TGTGCCAGCAGCTTTGATGGGACGCTAAAAGAGACCCAGTACTTC.

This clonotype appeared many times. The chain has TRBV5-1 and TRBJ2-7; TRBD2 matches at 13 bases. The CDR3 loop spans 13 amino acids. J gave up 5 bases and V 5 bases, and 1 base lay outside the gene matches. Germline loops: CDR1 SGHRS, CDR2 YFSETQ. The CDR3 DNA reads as TGCGCCAGCAGACTAGCGGGAGGGGACGAGCAGTACTTC. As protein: CASRLAGGDEQYF.

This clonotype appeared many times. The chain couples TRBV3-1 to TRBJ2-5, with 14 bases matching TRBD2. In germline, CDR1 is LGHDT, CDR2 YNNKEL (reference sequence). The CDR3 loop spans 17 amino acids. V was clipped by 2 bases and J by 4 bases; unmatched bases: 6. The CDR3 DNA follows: TGTGCCAGCAGCCAAACTCCTGGGACTAGCGGGAGAGAGACCCAGTACTTC. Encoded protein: CASSQTPGTSGRETQYF.

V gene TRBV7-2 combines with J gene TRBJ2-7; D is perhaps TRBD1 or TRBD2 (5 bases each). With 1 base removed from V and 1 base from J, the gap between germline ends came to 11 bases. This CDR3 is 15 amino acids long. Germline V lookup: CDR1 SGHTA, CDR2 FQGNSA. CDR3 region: CASSLEGRLSYEQYF. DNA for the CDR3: TGTGCCAGCAGCTTAGAGGGACGATTGTCCTACGAGCAGTACTTC.

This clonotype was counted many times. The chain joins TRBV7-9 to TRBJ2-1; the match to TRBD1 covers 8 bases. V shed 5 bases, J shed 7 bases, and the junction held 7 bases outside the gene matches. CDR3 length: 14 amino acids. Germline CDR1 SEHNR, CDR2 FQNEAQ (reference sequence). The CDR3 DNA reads TGTGCCAGCAGCATTTGGACAGGGTCTAATGAGCAGTTCTTC. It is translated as CASSIWTGSNEQFF.